This is a list of T cell receptor beta chains from one sample in a study of T cell responses to AZD1222 COVID-19 vaccine. Method: immunoSEQ multiplex PCR; TCRdb's copy keeps in-frame clones and lacks some. The sample yields some 170,000 clones, 85% to 95% seen once. Specimen: peripheral blood, collected on day 0 of AZD1222 vaccination. The receptors here all came from an adult in good health. The conserved cysteine and the conserved F or W are not part of the CDR3 here. The order of the fields is J gene, V gene, CDR3 length, clone size, CDR3 protein. Clone size appears in some rows only: once, few, many, or a class for an expanded clone.

J: TRBJ2-1
V: TRBV6-2/TRBV6-3
length: 14
size: NA
CDR3: ASSYGGTSGYNEQF

J: TRBJ2-3
V: TRBV6-2/TRBV6-3
length: 13
size: NA
CDR3: ASSYVGLTSDTQY

J: TRBJ2-7
V: TRBV5-6
length: 12
size: NA
CDR3: ASSLHTKNYEQY

J: TRBJ2-2
V: TRBV7-3
length: 20
size: once
CDR3: ASSLVFVRDREPYVDTGELF

J: TRBJ1-3
V: TRBV5-8
length: 13
size: once
CDR3: ASSAGTASGSTIY

J: TRBJ2-5
V: TRBV5-6
length: 14
size: few
CDR3: ASSLRGRGYQETQY

J: TRBJ1-4
V: TRBV15
length: 13
size: NA
CDR3: ATSRGQGLNEKLF

J: TRBJ1-1
V: TRBV20-1
length: 8
size: NA
CDR3: RGGFTEAF

J: TRBJ1-2
V: TRBV30
length: 11
size: NA
CDR3: AWSVPRRYGYT

J: TRBJ1-1
V: TRBV14
length: 12
size: few
CDR3: ASSHLGTPTEAF

J: TRBJ2-2
V: TRBV2
length: 15
size: few
CDR3: ASSEGVTPSNSGELF

J: TRBJ2-1
V: TRBV6-6
length: 13
size: NA
CDR3: ASNPGIILVGEQF

J: TRBJ1-4
V: TRBV3-1/TRBV3-2
length: 12
size: NA
CDR3: ASSQSGPHEKLF

J: TRBJ2-2
V: TRBV11-3
length: 13
size: NA
CDR3: ASSLDRQATGELF

J: TRBJ2-2
V: TRBV4-2
length: 13
size: NA
CDR3: ASSQERAPFGELF

J: TRBJ1-5
V: TRBV6-2/TRBV6-3
length: 17
size: NA
CDR3: ASSYSRGRGEISNQPQH

J: TRBJ1-2
V: TRBV19
length: 13
size: NA
CDR3: ASESGQLEVYGYT

J: TRBJ1-1
V: TRBV10-3
length: 15
size: once
CDR3: AIRMTGAESFGTEAF

J: TRBJ2-1
V: TRBV11-3
length: 14
size: NA
CDR3: ASSSKTSDRKTEQF

J: TRBJ1-4
V: TRBV6-6
length: 10
size: NA
CDR3: ASSLEGEKLF

J: TRBJ2-3
V: TRBV21-1
length: 15
size: few
CDR3: ASSKGLIDRGTDTQY

J: TRBJ2-2
V: TRBV5-6
length: 13
size: NA
CDR3: ASSHSGQNTGELF

J: TRBJ2-1
V: TRBV4-3
length: 15
size: NA
CDR3: ASSQDFNRGRYNEQF

J: TRBJ2-7
V: TRBV12-3/TRBV12-4
length: 11
size: NA
CDR3: ASSFFGVDEQY

J: TRBJ2-7
V: TRBV10-3
length: 12
size: NA
CDR3: AITEGLPPYEQY

J: TRBJ1-1
V: TRBV9
length: 12
size: NA
CDR3: ASSLGLMNTEAF

J: TRBJ1-1
V: TRBV3-1/TRBV3-2
length: 13
size: NA
CDR3: ASSHPTGASTEAF

J: TRBJ1-5
V: TRBV6-5
length: 14
size: once
CDR3: ASSSRQGRGNQPQH

J: TRBJ2-7
V: TRBV5-4
length: 16
size: NA
CDR3: ASSLARAPAGGDYEQY

J: TRBJ2-3
V: TRBV2
length: 16
size: NA
CDR3: ASSKVRGLAVSTDTQY

J: TRBJ1-5
V: TRBV27
length: 11
size: NA
CDR3: ASSLGGTGPQH

J: TRBJ2-7
V: TRBV2
length: 12
size: once
CDR3: ASSRDRWAREQY

J: TRBJ2-3
V: TRBV9
length: 13
size: NA
CDR3: ASSVRTRDTDTQY

J: TRBJ1-6
V: TRBV19
length: 11
size: NA
CDR3: ASNEQPPSPLH

J: TRBJ1-4
V: TRBV9
length: 15
size: NA
CDR3: ASSANVGTGADEKLF

J: TRBJ1-1
V: TRBV6-5
length: 12
size: once
CDR3: ASSKRGQATEAF